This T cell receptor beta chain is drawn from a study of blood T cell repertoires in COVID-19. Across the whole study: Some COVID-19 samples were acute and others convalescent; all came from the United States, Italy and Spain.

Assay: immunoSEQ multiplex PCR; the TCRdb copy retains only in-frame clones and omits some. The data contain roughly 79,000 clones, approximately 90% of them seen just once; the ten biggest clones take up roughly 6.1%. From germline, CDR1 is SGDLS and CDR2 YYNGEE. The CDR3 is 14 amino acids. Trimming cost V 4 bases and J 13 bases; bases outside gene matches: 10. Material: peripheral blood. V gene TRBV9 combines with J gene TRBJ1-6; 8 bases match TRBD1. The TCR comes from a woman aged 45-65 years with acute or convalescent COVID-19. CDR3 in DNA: TGTGCCAGCAGCACCGGACAGGGAATATGGCCCCTCCACTTT. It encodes CASSTGQGIWPLHF.